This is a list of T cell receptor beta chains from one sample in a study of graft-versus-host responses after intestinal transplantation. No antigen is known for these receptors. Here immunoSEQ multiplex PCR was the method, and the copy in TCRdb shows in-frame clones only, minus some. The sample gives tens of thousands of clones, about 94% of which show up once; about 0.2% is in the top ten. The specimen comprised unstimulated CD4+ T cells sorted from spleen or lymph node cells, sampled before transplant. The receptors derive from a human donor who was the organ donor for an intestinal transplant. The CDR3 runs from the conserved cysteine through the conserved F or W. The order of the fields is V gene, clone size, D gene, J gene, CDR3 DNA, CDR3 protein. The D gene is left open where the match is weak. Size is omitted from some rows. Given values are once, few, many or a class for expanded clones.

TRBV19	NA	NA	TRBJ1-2	TGTGCCAGTAGTATCCCCGGCTCGGGCTATGGCTACACCTTC	CASSIPGSGYGYTF
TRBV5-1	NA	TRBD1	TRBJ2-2	TGCGCCAGCAGCTTATCAGGACAGGGGGCCGACACCGGGGAGCTGTTTTTT	CASSLSGQGADTGELFF
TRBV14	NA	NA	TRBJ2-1	TGTGCCAGCAGCCAAGATAGCGAGGAAAGGAATGAGCAGTTCTTC	CASSQDSEERNEQFF
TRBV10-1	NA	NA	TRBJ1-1	TGCGCCAGCAGTGCTACAGGGAAGAACACTGAAGCTTTCTTT	CASSATGKNTEAFF
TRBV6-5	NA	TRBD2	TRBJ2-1	TGTGCCAGCAGTCGCGGGGGGTCCTACAATGAGCAGTTCTTC	CASSRGGSYNEQFF
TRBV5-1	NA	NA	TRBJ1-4	TGCGCCAGCAGCTTGAGTACTGGGACGCAGAATGAAAAACTGTTTTTT	CASSLSTGTQNEKLFF
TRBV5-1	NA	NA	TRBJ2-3	TGCGCCAGCAGCTTGTCTCCCCCCACAGATACGCAGTATTTT	CASSLSPPTDTQYF
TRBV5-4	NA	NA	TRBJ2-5	TGTGCCAGCAGCCCCACAGGTTTAGAAGAGACCCAGTACTTC	CASSPTGLEETQYF
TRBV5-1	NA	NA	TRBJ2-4	TGCGCCAGCAGGCAAGCCGCGGGTCCGGGTGCCAAAAACATTCAGTACTTC	CASRQAAGPGAKNIQYF
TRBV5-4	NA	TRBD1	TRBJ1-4	TGTGCCAGCAGCTCAGGGGACAGCGTTAATGAAAAACTGTTTTTT	CASSSGDSVNEKLFF
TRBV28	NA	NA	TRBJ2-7	TGTGCCAGCAGTTTACCCGTGTCCTTACAGGCAGCTACCTACGAGCAGTACTTC	CASSLPVSLQAATYEQYF
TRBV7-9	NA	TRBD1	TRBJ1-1	TGTGCCAGCAGCCCCCCGGGACAGCCTAACACTGAAGCTTTCTTT	CASSPPGQPNTEAFF
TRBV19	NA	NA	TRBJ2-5	TGTGCCAGTAGCCTCCCCCGCGAAGAGCAGTACTTC	CASSLPREEQYF
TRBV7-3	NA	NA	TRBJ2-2	TGTGCCAGCAGCTTAAAGGCCGGACGAGGGAATACGAACACCGGGGAGCTGTTTTTT	CASSLKAGRGNTNTGELFF
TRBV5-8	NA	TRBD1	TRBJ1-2	TGTGCCAGCAGCTTCCGGGGACAGGGGACTAACTATGGCTACACCTTC	CASSFRGQGTNYGYTF
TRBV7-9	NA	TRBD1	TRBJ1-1	TGTGCCAGCAGCCCACGTGACAGGGAAGGAGTGGCTTTCTTT	CASSPRDREGVAFF
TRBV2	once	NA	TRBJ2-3	TGTGCCAGCGGTCTCCTAGCCAACACAGATACGCAGTATTTT	CASGLLANTDTQYF
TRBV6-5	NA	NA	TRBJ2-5	TGTGCCAGCAGTTACGTGGGGGAAAGGTACCAAGAGACCCAGTACTTC	CASSYVGERYQETQYF
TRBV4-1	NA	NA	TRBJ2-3	TGCGCCAGCAGCCCGCCCCGGGGGGCCGTACCAGATACGCAGTATTTT	CASSPPRGAVPDTQYF